The clone carrying this T cell receptor (beta chain) was found a few times. Antigen specificity is unknown. Amplification of TCR beta used genomic DNA extracted from peripheral blood. This sample was included in a study of T cell repertoires in aging, cancer and after chemotherapy. Study in general: Six age groups, ranging from 30 or younger to 70 or older, included the donors. About 8.8 million TCR reads were in the whole dataset. General study points: Untreated cancer patients had significantly lower blood TCR diversity than age-matched healthy donors.

J was trimmed by 4 bases and V by 5 bases; bases with no gene match: 5. This CDR3 is built from 15 residues. Rearranged V-D-J TRB sequences were amplified with a mixed TRB-A/B primer pool. MiXCR, applied by TCRdb to the multiplex PCR reads, yields one record per CDR3 protein. The table has 9,400 or so distinct CDR3 sequences, roughly 33% seen once; the top ten hold 13%. Sequenced: blood. The chain combines TRBV12-3 or TRBV12-4 with TRBJ2-3, with 11 bases fitting TRBD1. The clonotype comes from a human donor in good health. The donor label of this sample is uncertain. CDR3 protein: CASSPGQGAPDTQYF. The CDR3 DNA follows: TGTGCCAGCAGTCCTGGACAGGGGGCCCCAGATACGCAGTATTTT.